Listed below are T cell receptor beta chains from one sample, sequenced in a study of OX40 agonist ivuxolimab in advanced cancers. This table comes from immunoSEQ multiplex PCR, and its TCRdb copy is limited to in-frame clones, with some not included. The repertoire includes tens of thousands of clones, about 87% of them detected once, and approximately 11% sits in the top ten. This material consisted of CD4+ or CD8+ T cells sorted from blood, taken in a trial of the OX40 agonist ivuxolimab. The receptors were gathered from an adult with an advanced solid tumor such as melanoma, head and neck, liver or kidney cancer. The CDR3 runs from the conserved cysteine through the conserved F or W. A D gene is named only where the DNA matches it firmly. Clone sizes are given selectively: once, few, many, or a class where the clone is expanded.

TRBJ2-1 NA TRBV7-9 NA CASGYGGYNEQFF TGTGCCAGTGGGTACGGCGGGTACAATGAGCAGTTCTTC
TRBJ1-5 NA TRBV4-1 few CASSQERNQPQHF TGCGCCAGCAGCCAAGAGAGGAATCAGCCCCAGCATTTT
TRBJ2-1 NA TRBV28 NA CASNDYNEQFF TGTGCCAGCAACGATTACAATGAGCAGTTCTTC
TRBJ2-7 TRBD2 TRBV4-1 NA CASSSTRRGTHEQYF TGCGCCAGCAGCTCCACTAGGCGGGGGACTCACGAGCAGTACTTC
TRBJ2-1 TRBD2 TRBV28 NA CASSLGLAGVTPYNEQFF TGTGCCAGCAGTTTAGGACTAGCGGGAGTCACTCCGTACAATGAGCAGTTCTTC
TRBJ1-1 NA TRBV25-1 NA CASSDSWEAFF TGTGCCAGCAGTGATAGCTGGGAAGCTTTCTTT
TRBJ1-1 NA TRBV27 NA CASSSSLNTEAFF NA
TRBJ1-1 NA TRBV19 NA CASSIGRGNTEAFF TGTGCCAGTAGTATAGGGCGGGGGAACACTGAAGCTTTCTTT
TRBJ1-5 TRBD1 TRBV7-6 NA CASSPGTGIQPQHF TGTGCCAGCAGCCCTGGGACAGGGATTCAGCCCCAGCATTTT
TRBJ1-2 NA TRBV6-5 once CASSYSKGPHGYTF TGTGCCAGCAGTTACTCAAAGGGACCCCATGGCTACACCTTC
TRBJ1-5 NA TRBV6-1 NA CASSEILSYSNQPQHF TGTGCCAGCAGTGAAATATTGAGTTATAGCAATCAGCCCCAGCATTTT
TRBJ2-5 NA TRBV19 NA CASRDPQGQETQYF TGTGCCAGTAGGGACCCACAGGGTCAAGAGACCCAGTACTTC
TRBJ1-5 NA TRBV6-5 NA CASSYIGGQPQHF TGTGCCAGCAGTTACATAGGGGGGCAGCCCCAGCATTTT
TRBJ1-5 NA TRBV4-1 NA CASSLYPGGNQPQHF TGCGCCAGCAGCCTTTACCCAGGGGGCAATCAGCCCCAGCATTTT
TRBJ2-7 NA TRBV2 NA CASSDEAEQYF TGTGCCAGCAGTGATGAGGCCGAGCAGTACTTC
TRBJ1-5 TRBD1 TRBV6-1 NA CASSVRQGPNQPQHF TGTGCCAGCAGTGTCCGACAGGGCCCCAATCAGCCCCAGCATTTT
TRBJ1-4 NA TRBV7-6 NA CASSLSDSFNEKLFF TGTGCCAGCAGCTTATCAGACAGCTTTAATGAAAAACTGTTTTTT
TRBJ2-7 NA TRBV28 NA CASKRQGALQTQYF TGTGCCAGCAAACGGCAGGGAGCCCTACAAACCCAGTACTTC
TRBJ1-2 TRBD1 TRBV19 NA CASSRFGTDGYTF TGTGCCAGTAGTCGTTTTGGGACAGATGGCTACACCTTC
TRBJ2-7 NA TRBV9 NA CASSAAYLAYEQYF TGTGCCAGCAGCGCGGCCTATTTGGCCTACGAGCAGTACTTC
TRBJ1-3 TRBD1 TRBV2 once CASTSGTGWNTIYF TGTGCCAGCACCTCAGGGACAGGGTGGAACACCATATATTTT
TRBJ1-4 NA TRBV5-1 once CASSYEAAYNEKLFF TGCGCCAGCAGCTATGAGGCAGCGTATAATGAAAAACTGTTTTTT
TRBJ1-2 TRBD1 TRBV7-9 NA CASSSPGAQDRVNGYTF TGTGCCAGCAGCTCGCCTGGGGCTCAGGACAGGGTAAATGGCTACACCTTC
TRBJ1-1 NA TRBV2 NA CASGPDAGNTEAFF TGTGCCAGCGGACCCGATGCGGGGAACACTGAAGCTTTCTTT
TRBJ1-5 NA TRBV28 few CASSLEVYSDQPQHF TGTGCCAGCAGTTTAGAAGTCTACAGTGATCAGCCCCAGCATTTT
TRBJ2-5 NA TRBV5-5 NA CASSPTRTVETQYF TGTGCCAGCAGCCCGACGAGGACTGTAGAGACCCAGTACTTC
TRBJ1-5 NA TRBV6-5 NA CASSYSGAHQPQHF TGTGCCAGCAGTTACTCAGGGGCGCACCAGCCCCAGCATTTT
TRBJ1-1 NA TRBV10-3 NA CAISESDGYTEAFF TGTGCCATCAGTGAGTCGGACGGATACACTGAAGCTTTCTTT
TRBJ1-2 NA TRBV4-1 once CASSQGYTSNYGYTF TGCGCCAGCAGCCAGGGGTACACCTCTAACTATGGCTACACCTTC
TRBJ2-6 NA TRBV27 NA CASQGEWANVLTF TGTGCCAGTCAGGGTGAGTGGGCCAACGTCCTGACTTTC
TRBJ1-1 TRBD1 TRBV4-2 NA CASSHWTGSTEAFF TGTGCCAGCAGCCATTGGACAGGGAGCACTGAAGCTTTCTTT
TRBJ2-1 NA TRBV7-6 NA CASSPLMGHEQFF TGTGCCAGCAGCCCCCTGATGGGGCATGAGCAGTTCTTC
TRBJ2-2 TRBD1 TRBV19 NA CASSHLTGRFGGELFF TGTGCCAGTAGTCACTTGACAGGGCGATTCGGCGGGGAGCTGTTTTTT
TRBJ2-7 TRBD2 TRBV27 NA CASSLGLARTYEQYF TGTGCCAGCAGTTTAGGACTAGCGCGGACCTACGAGCAGTACTTC
TRBJ1-2 NA TRBV5-1 NA CASSLETERLNYGYTF TGCGCCAGCAGCTTGGAGACAGAGCGGCTTAACTATGGCTACACCTTC
TRBJ1-5 NA TRBV27 NA CASSPWTNQPQHF TGTGCCAGCAGTCCTTGGACCAATCAGCCCCAGCATTTT
TRBJ1-5 NA TRBV9 NA CASSVGAGLKPQHF TGTGCCAGCAGCGTAGGGGCAGGGTTAAAGCCCCAGCATTTT
TRBJ1-2 TRBD1 TRBV4-2 NA CASSQVTGTEYGYTF TGTGCCAGCAGCCAAGTAACCGGGACAGAGTATGGCTACACCTTC
TRBJ1-4 NA TRBV6-5 NA CASSHRVTGEKLFF TGTGCCAGCAGCCACAGGGTAACCGGTGAAAAACTGTTTTTT
TRBJ2-7 TRBD2 TRBV30 NA CALEQSGVLGEQYF TGTGCCTTGGAACAAAGCGGGGTCTTGGGTGAGCAGTACTTC
TRBJ2-1 TRBD2 TRBV2 NA CASSEGTSIDEQFF TGTGCCAGCAGTGAGGGGACTAGTATAGATGAGCAGTTCTTC
TRBJ2-1 NA TRBV9 NA CASSVAGPPYNEQFF TGTGCCAGCAGCGTAGCGGGGCCACCCTACAATGAGCAGTTCTTC
TRBJ2-1 TRBD2 TRBV7-9 NA CASSFTAGGQNEQFF TGTGCCAGCAGCTTTACGGCGGGGGGGCAGAATGAGCAGTTCTTC
TRBJ2-5 NA TRBV27 NA CASSRSGLQETQYF TGTGCCAGCAGTCGCAGCGGGCTCCAAGAGACCCAGTACTTC
TRBJ2-1 NA TRBV4-3 NA CASSPDSGSYNEQFF TGCGCCAGCAGCCCTGACAGCGGGTCCTACAATGAGCAGTTCTTC
TRBJ1-1 NA TRBV5-4 NA CASTGNTEAFF TGTGCCAGCACCGGGAACACTGAAGCTTTCTTT
TRBJ2-7 NA TRBV19 NA CASSMGTTHYEQYF TGTGCCAGTAGTATGGGGACCACCCATTACGAGCAGTACTTC